This T cell receptor (beta chain) was profiled in a study of Ad26.COV2.S vaccination and SARS-CoV-2 variants (dated by TCRdb to about 2021). Regarding the complete study: Vaccine-arm donors came from COV1001, a multicentre, randomized, double-blind, placebo-controlled phase I-IIa trial of Ad26.COV2.S in healthy adults. Blinding of investigators to trial group allocation was maintained during experiments and outcome assessment. Ad26.COV2.S was administered intramuscularly at 5 x 10^10 or 1 x 10^11 viral particles, either as a single shot or as two shots given 56 days apart. Trial participants were randomized into five groups of five, in which low-dose or high-dose Ad26.COV2.S was given once or twice, or placebo was given on both occasions. TCRbeta repertoire sequencing served as the tool for gauging how specific and how broad the SARS-CoV-2-reactive T cell receptors were following Ad26.COV2.S vaccination. The TCR-sequenced set comprised approximately 32 samples: some 19 Ad26.COV2.S vaccine recipients, 5 placebo recipients and 8 SARS-CoV-2 convalescent individuals.

This clone was seen a single time. Its antigen target is currently unknown. Base-call qualities are not available, and no considerably larger clone is one nucleotide away. The label giving this sample's treatment or condition can be read as: roughly 18 received Ad26.COV2.S at low or high dose, single or two shots; several received placebo; per-sample allocation not given. Repertoires of vaccine and placebo recipients were sequenced from samples taken on day 63 after the first injection. Between 29 July and 7 August 2020, Cohort 1b enrolled 25 adults aged 18-55 years at one site in Boston, USA. Ad26.COV2.S consisted of a replication-incompetent adenovirus type 26 vector by which a prefusion-stabilized SARS-CoV-2 spike protein from the original Wuhan strain was expressed. CDR1 KGHSH and CDR2 LQKENI are derived from the germline V gene. Reading from cysteine to phenylalanine, the CDR3 counts 15 amino acids. Only the CDR3 part of the read is kept: 45 bases, read in frame from the first base. Deletion took 6 bases off V and 7 bases off J, with a span of 16 bases between the germline ends.

On the study overall, not on this receptor specifically: Comparing responses between vaccine doses or regimens was not something the study was powered to do. Ad26.COV2.S recipients had higher spike-specific TCR breadth than placebo recipients (P = 0.0014). After vaccination, substantial breadth of spike-specific CD8+ and CD4+ T cell responses was reported. According to the authors, total T cell responses may have been underestimated by the TCR breadth and depth analyses. Comparable non-spike TCR breadth was observed between vaccine and placebo recipients, consistent with only spike being contained in the vaccine.

The immunoSEQ Assay was the method used to sequence TCRbeta CDR3 regions. After extraction, genomic DNA underwent amplification by bias-controlled multiplex PCR, followed by high-throughput sequencing. The paper's processing steps were these. To quantify the absolute abundance of every unique TCRbeta CDR3 region, sequences were collapsed and filtered. Usable DNA was measured by amplifying reference genes present in all nucleated cells, and TCRbeta template counts were normalized to that usable DNA to estimate T cell fraction. Repertoire TCRs were annotated as SARS-CoV-2-specific by exact matching of V gene, CDR3 amino acid sequence and J gene to a known reactive TCR set. The reference SARS-CoV-2 TCR set came from MIRA and was filtered for enrichment in COVID-19-positive ImmuneCODE repertoires, removing public or cross-reactive TCRs. Drawing on the MIRA antigens, annotated TCRs were analysed further at the level of specific ORF or position within ORF. Depth was the summed frequency of annotated unique rearrangements, while breadth was defined as annotated unique rearrangements over total unique productive rearrangements. TCR breadth was compared between groups using two-sided Wilcoxon rank-sum tests. Drawn from immuneACCESS, this table holds only the in-frame rearrangements with V and J called that TCRdb kept. Clones are partly lost; checked studies trace under half to an unresolved V gene and leave the rest unexplained. V and J calls and clone size follow that table, whereas D and trimming were derived from the DNA. The sample table shows hundreds of thousands of clones, and more than 70% are seen once. Of the sample, roughly 1.5% falls within the top ten clones.

This material consisted of peripheral blood, taken in a trial of Ad26.COV2.S vaccine versus placebo. The TCR was taken from a person between 18 and 60 years old who received the Ad26.COV2.S COVID-19 vaccine or a placebo. The rearrangement joined TRBV18 to TRBJ1-6; confidence is insufficient to name the D gene. In nucleotide form, the sequence is TGTGCCAGCTCCGAGAGGCCTCGCGGAAATTCACCCCTCCACTTT. Its translation is CASSERPRGNSPLHF. The full variable domain, with segments outside the CDR3 supplied by the reference TRBV18 and TRBJ1-6 proteins, appears as NAGVMQNPRHLVRRRGQEARLRCSPMKGHSHVYWYRQLPEEGLKFMVYLQKENIIDESGMPKERFSAEFPKEGPSILRIQQVVRGDSAAYFCASSERPRGNSPLHFGNGTRLTVT.